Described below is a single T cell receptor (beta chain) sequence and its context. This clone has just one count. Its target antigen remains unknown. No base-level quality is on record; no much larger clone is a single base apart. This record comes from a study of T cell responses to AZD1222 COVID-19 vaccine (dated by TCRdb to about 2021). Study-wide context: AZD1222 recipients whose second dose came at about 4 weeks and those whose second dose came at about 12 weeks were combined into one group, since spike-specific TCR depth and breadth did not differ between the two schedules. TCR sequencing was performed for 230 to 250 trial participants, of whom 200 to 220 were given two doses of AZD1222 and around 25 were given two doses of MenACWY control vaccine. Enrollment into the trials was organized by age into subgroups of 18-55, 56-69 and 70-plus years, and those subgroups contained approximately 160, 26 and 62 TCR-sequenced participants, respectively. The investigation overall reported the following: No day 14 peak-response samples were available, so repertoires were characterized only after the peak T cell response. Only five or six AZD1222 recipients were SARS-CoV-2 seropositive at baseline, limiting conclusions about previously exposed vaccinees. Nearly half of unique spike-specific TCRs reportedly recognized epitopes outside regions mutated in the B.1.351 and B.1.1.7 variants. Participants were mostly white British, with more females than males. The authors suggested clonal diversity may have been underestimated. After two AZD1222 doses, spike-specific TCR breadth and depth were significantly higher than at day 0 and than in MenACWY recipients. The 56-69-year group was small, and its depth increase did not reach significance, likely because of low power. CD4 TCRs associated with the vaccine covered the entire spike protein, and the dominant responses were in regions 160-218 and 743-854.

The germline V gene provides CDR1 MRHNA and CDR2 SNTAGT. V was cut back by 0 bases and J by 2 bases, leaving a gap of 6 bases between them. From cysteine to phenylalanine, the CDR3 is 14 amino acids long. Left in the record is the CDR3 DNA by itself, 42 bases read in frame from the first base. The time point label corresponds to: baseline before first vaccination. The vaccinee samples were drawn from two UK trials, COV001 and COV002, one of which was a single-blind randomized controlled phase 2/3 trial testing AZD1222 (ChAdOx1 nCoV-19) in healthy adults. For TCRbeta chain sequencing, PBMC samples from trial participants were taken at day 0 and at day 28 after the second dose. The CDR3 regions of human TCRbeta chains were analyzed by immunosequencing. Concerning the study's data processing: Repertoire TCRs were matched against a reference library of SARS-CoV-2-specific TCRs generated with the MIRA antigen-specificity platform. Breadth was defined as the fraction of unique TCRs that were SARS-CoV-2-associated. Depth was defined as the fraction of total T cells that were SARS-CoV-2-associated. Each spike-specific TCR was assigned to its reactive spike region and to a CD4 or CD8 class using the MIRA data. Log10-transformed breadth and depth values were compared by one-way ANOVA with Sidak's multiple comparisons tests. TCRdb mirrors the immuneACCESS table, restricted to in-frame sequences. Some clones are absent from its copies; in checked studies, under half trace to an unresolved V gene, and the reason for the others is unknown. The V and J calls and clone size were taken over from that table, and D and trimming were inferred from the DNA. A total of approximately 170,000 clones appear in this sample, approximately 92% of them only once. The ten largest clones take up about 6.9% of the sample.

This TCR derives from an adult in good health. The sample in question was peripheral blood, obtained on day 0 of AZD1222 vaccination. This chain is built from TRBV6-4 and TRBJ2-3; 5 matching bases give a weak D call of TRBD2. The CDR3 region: CASSDSGDTDTQYF. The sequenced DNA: TGTGCCAGCAGTGACTCCGGGGACACAGATACGCAGTATTTT.